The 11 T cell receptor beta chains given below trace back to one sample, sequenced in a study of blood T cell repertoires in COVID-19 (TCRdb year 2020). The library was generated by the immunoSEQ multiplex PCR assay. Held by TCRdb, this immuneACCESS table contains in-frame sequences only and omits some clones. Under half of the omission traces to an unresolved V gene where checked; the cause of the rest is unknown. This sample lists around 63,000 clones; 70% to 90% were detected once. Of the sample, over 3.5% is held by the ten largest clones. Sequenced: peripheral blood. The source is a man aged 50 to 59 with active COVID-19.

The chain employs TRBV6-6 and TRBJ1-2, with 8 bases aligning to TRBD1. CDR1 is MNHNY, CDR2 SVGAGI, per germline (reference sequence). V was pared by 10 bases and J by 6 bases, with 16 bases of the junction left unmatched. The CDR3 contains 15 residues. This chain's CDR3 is CATTQNSYRGDGYTF. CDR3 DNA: TGTGCCACAACCCAGAATTCTTACAGGGGGGATGGCTACACCTTC.

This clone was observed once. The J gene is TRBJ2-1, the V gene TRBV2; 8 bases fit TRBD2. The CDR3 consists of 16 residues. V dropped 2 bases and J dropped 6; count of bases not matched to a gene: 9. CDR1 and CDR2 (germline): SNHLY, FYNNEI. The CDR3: CASSERGGGRLNEQFF. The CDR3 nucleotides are TGTGCCAGCAGTGAACGCGGCGGGGGGAGGCTCAATGAGCAGTTCTTC.

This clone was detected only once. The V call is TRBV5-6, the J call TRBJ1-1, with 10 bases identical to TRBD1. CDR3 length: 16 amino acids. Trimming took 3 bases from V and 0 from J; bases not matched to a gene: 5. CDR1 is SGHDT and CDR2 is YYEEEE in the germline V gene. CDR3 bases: TGTGCCAGCAGCTGGGACAGGGGAAACATGAACACTGAAGCTTTCTTT. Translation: CASSWDRGNMNTEAFF.

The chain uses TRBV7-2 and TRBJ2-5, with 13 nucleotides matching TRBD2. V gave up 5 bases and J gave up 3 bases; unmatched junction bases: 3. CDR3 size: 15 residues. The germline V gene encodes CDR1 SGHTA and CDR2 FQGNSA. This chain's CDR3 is CASSPGTSGEETQYF. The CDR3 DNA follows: TGTGCCAGCAGCCCAGGGACTAGCGGGGAAGAGACCCAGTACTTC.

CDR3 loop: CASSTDRDFNYGYTF. The CDR3 DNA follows: TGTGCCAGTAGTACCGACCGGGACTTTAACTATGGCTACACCTTC. The rearrangement links TRBV19 to TRBJ1-2; tentative D call: TRBD1 (5 bases). The CDR3 is 15 amino acids. CDR1 is LNHDA, CDR2 SQIVND, per germline (reference sequence). Deletions cut 4 bases from V and 1 base from J, with 13 bases between.

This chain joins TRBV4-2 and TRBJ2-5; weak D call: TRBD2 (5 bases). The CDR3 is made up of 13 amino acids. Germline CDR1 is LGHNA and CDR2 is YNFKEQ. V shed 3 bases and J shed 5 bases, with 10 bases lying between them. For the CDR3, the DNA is TGTGCCAGCAGCCAGGCTAGCTCCGAGACCCAGTACTTC. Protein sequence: CASSQASSETQYF.

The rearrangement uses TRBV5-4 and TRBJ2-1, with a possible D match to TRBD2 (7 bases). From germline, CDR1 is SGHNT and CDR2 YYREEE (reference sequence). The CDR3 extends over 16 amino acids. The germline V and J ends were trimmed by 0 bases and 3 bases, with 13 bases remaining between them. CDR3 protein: CASSLEGGGNYNEQFF. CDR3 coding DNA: TGTGCCAGCAGCTTGGAAGGGGGGGGTAACTACAATGAGCAGTTCTTC.

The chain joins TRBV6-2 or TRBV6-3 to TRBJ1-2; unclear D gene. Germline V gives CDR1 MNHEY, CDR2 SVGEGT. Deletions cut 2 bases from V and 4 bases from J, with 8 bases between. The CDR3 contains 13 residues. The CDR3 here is CASSYLSLYGYTF. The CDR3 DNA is TGTGCCAGCAGTTACCTCAGTCTCTATGGCTACACCTTC.

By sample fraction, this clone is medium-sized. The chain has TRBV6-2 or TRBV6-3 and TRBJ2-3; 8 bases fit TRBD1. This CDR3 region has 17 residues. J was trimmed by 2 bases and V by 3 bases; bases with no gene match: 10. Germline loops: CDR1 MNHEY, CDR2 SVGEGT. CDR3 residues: CASSYPQGAAITDTQYF. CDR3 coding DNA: TGTGCCAGCAGTTATCCCCAGGGGGCGGCTATCACAGATACGCAGTATTTT.

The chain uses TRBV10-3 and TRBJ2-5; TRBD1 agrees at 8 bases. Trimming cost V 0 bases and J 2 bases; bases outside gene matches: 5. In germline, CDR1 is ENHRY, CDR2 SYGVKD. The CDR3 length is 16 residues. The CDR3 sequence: CAISESGTGKQETQYF. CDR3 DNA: TGTGCCATCAGTGAGTCGGGGACAGGTAAACAAGAGACCCAGTACTTC.

The CDR3 protein is CASSWAPAQLGGGVDYTF. The CDR3 region has the DNA TGCGCCAGCAGTTGGGCCCCCGCTCAACTGGGGGGAGGGGTTGACTACACCTTC. The chain has TRBV4-1 and TRBJ1-2; D perhaps matches TRBD1 (5 bases). Germline V gives CDR1 MGHRA, CDR2 YSYEKL. This CDR3 spans 18 amino acids. The V end lost 6 bases, the J end lost 10 bases, and 33 bases lay between the germline ends.